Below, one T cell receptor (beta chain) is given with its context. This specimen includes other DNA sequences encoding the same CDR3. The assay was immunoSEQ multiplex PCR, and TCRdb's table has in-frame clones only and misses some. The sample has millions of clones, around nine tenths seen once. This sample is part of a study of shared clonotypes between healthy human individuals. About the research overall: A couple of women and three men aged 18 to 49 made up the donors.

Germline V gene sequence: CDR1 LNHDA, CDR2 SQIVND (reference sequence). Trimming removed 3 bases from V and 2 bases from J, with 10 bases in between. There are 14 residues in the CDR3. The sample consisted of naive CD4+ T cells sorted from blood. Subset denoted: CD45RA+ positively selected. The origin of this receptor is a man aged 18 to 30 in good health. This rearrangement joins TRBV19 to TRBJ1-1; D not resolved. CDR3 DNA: TGTGCCAGTAGTATCTTGGGAAGAAACACTGAAGCTTTCTTT. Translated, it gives CASSILGRNTEAFF. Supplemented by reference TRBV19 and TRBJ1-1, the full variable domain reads DGGITQSPKYLFRKEGQNVTLSCEQNLNHDAMYWYRQDPGQGLRLIYYSQIVNDFQKGDIAEGYSVSREKKESFPLTVTSAQKNPTAFYLCASSILGRNTEAFFGQGTRLTVV.